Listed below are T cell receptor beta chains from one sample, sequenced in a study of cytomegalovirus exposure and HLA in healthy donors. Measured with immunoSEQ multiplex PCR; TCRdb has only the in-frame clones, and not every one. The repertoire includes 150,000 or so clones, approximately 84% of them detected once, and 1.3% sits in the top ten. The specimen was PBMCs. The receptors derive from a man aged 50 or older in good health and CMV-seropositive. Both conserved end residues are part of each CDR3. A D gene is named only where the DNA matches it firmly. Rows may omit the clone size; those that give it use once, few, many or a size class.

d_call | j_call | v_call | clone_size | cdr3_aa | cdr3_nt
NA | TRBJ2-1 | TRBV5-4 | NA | CASSVTQGSEQFF | TGTGCCAGCAGCGTGACACAGGGAAGCGAGCAGTTCTTC
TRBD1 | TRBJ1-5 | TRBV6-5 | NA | CASRRTGGGNQPQHF | TGTGCCAGCAGAAGGACAGGGGGTGGCAATCAGCCCCAGCATTTT
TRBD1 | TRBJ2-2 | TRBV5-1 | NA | CASSFAGGPAPVTGELFF | TGCGCCAGCAGCTTTGCAGGGGGACCAGCACCAGTCACCGGGGAGCTGTTTTTT
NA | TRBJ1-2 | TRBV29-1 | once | CSVEWGLGYGYTF | TGCAGCGTTGAATGGGGCCTAGGTTATGGCTACACCTTC
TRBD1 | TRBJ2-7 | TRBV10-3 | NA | CAIARTGSHEQYF | TGTGCCATCGCTCGGACAGGGTCCCACGAGCAGTACTTC
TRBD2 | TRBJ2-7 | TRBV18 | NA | CASSHGLAGVHEQYF | TGTGCCAGCTCCCACGGACTAGCGGGAGTGCACGAGCAGTACTTC
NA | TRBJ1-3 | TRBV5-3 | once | CARGKGPTGASGNTIYF | TGTGCCAGAGGCAAAGGGCCGACAGGTGCCTCTGGAAACACCATATATTTT
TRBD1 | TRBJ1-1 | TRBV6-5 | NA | CASSYHGQGNTEAFF | TGTGCCAGCAGTTACCATGGACAGGGGAACACTGAAGCTTTCTTT
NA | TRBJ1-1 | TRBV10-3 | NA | CAIGGASRTEAFF | TGTGCCATCGGGGGCGCGTCGCGAACTGAAGCTTTCTTT
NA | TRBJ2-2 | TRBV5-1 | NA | CASSSDRANTGELFF | TGCGCCAGCAGCTCTGACAGAGCGAACACCGGGGAGCTGTTTTTT
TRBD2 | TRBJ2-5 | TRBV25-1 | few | CASSSGTSAYQETQYF | TGTGCCAGCAGTTCCGGGACTAGCGCGTACCAAGAGACCCAGTACTTC
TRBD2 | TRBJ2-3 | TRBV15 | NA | CATSRDASGLSTDTQYF | TGTGCCACCAGCAGAGATGCTAGCGGGCTAAGCACAGATACGCAGTATTTT
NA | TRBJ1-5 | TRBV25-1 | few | CASSDRDNQPQHF | TGTGCCAGCAGTGACAGGGACAATCAGCCCCAGCATTTT
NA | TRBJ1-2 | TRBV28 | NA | CASSPPPGRQTNYGYTF | TGTGCCAGCAGTCCCCCCCCAGGGAGGCAGACTAACTATGGCTACACCTTC
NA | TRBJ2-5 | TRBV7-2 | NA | CASSLGWSQTQYF | TGTGCCAGCAGCTTAGGATGGAGCCAGACCCAGTACTTC
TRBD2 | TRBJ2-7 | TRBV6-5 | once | CASRRGGPIYEQYF | TGTGCCAGCAGACGGGGGGGCCCCATCTACGAGCAGTACTTC
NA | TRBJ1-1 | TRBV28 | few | CASSFASEAFF | TGTGCCAGCAGTTTTGCGAGTGAAGCTTTCTTT
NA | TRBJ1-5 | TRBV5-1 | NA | CASSPYGQPNQPQHF | TGCGCCAGCAGCCCCTACGGACAACCCAATCAGCCCCAGCATTTT
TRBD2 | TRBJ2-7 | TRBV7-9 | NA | CASSLVTGGAGYYEQYF | TGTGCCAGCAGCTTAGTAACGGGGGGGGCGGGGTACTACGAGCAGTACTTC
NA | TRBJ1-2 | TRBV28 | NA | CASSPSNYGYTF | TGTGCCAGCAGCCCTTCTAACTATGGCTACACCTTC
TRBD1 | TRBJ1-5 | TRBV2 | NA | CASSPGTGRGNQPQHF | TGTGCCAGCAGTCCAGGGACAGGGAGGGGCAATCAGCCCCAGCATTTT
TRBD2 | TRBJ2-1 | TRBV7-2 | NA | CASSLWTSGAYNEQFF | TGTGCCAGCAGCTTATGGACTAGCGGAGCCTACAATGAGCAGTTCTTC
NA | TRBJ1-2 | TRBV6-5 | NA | CASRGAYYGYTF | TGTGCCAGCAGGGGGGCGTACTATGGCTACACCTTC
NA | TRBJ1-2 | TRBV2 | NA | CASSDEGKYGYTF | TGTGCCAGCAGTGATGAGGGTAAATATGGCTACACCTTC
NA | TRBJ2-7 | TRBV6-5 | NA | CASGPSLVEQYF | TGTGCCAGCGGTCCCAGTTTGGTCGAGCAGTACTTC
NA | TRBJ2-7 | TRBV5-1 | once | CASSLVPGSYEQYF | TGCGCCAGCAGCTTGGTTCCGGGGTCCTACGAGCAGTACTTC
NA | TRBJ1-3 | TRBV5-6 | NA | CASSLLRAGMADTIYF | TGTGCCAGCAGCTTGTTACGGGCAGGGATGGCGGACACCATATATTTT
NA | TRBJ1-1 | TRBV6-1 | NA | CASRRQDNTEAFF | TGTGCCAGCAGGAGACAGGACAACACTGAAGCTTTCTTT
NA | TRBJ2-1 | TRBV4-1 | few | CASSQVDIGFSYNEQFF | TGCGCCAGCAGCCAAGTCGATATCGGTTTCTCCTACAATGAGCAGTTCTTC
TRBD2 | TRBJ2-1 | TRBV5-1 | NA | CASSPPGLAGGGNEQFF | TGCGCCAGCAGCCCACCGGGACTAGCGGGAGGGGGGAATGAGCAGTTCTTC
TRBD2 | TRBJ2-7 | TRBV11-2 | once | CASSFTSGTYEQYF | TGTGCCAGCAGCTTCACTAGCGGCACCTACGAGCAGTACTTC
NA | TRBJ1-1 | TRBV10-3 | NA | CAITDTMNTEAFF | TGTGCCATCACGGACACTATGAACACTGAAGCTTTCTTT
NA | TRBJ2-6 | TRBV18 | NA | CASSPPTGRGGANVLTF | TGTGCCAGCTCACCACCTACAGGTCGAGGTGGGGCCAACGTCCTGACTTTC
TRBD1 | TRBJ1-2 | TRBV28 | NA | CASSLNPRGQLNYGYTF | TGTGCCAGCAGTTTAAACCCAAGGGGACAGTTAAACTATGGCTACACCTTC
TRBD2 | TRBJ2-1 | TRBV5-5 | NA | CASSVAGGSYNEQFF | TGTGCCAGCAGCGTAGCGGGAGGGTCCTACAATGAGCAGTTCTTC
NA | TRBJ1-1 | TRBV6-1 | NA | CASSGGEKQFEAFF | TGTGCCAGCAGTGGGGGGGAGAAACAATTTGAAGCTTTCTTT
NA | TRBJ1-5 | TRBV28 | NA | CASRTVGGLSSNQPQHF | TGTGCCAGCAGAACCGTGGGGGGGCTTAGTAGCAATCAGCCCCAGCATTTT
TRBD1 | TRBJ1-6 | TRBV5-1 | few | CASSQGTAKGSPLHF | TGCGCCAGCAGCCAAGGGACAGCCAAAGGTTCACCCCTCCACTTT
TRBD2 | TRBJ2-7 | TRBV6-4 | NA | CASSEIGGTPFGEQYF | TGTGCCAGCAGTGAAATCGGGGGGACCCCCTTCGGCGAGCAGTACTTC
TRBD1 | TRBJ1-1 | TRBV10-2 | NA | CASGSGQGVAAFF | TGCGCCAGCGGGTCCGGACAGGGGGTAGCAGCTTTCTTT
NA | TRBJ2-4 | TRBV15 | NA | CATSRELNSIQYF | TGTGCCACCAGCAGAGAGTTAAACTCGATTCAGTACTTC
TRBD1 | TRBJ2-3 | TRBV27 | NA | CASSATGTVFTDTQYF | TGTGCCAGCAGCGCCACCGGGACAGTCTTCACAGATACGCAGTATTTT